Given below is one T cell receptor beta chain in context. Its antigen remains unknown. This entry comes from a study of cytomegalovirus exposure and HLA in healthy donors. The overall study: Out of fewer than 400 genotyped donors, about 76% belonged to the Caucasian-associated ancestry cluster. Study-wide results and limits: It was shown in a later analysis that HLA-associated TCR beta chains were more clonally expanded than other, equally common chains. The classifier was said to identify cytomegalovirus status with high specificity and sensitivity. The investigators catalogued 150 or so TCR beta chains as cytomegalovirus-associated.

V shed 4 bases, J shed 5 bases, and the junction held 5 bases outside the gene matches. The CDR3 sequence is 14 residues long. CDR1 is MNHEY and CDR2 is SMNVEV in the germline V gene (reference sequence). 60 Vbeta and 13 Jbeta primers were used in PCR. Sequenced by immunoSEQ multiplex PCR; TCRdb stores in-frame clones only, minus some. The table has over 200,000 clones, about 83% seen once; the top ten hold 1.3%. The V gene is TRBV27, the J gene TRBJ1-2, with 9 bases lining up with TRBD1. The specimen sequenced was PBMCs. This receptor was taken from a human donor in good health. The CDR3 DNA follows: TGTGCCAGCAGTTCCCGGACAGGGGATTATGGCTACACCTTC. It translates to CASSSRTGDYGYTF.